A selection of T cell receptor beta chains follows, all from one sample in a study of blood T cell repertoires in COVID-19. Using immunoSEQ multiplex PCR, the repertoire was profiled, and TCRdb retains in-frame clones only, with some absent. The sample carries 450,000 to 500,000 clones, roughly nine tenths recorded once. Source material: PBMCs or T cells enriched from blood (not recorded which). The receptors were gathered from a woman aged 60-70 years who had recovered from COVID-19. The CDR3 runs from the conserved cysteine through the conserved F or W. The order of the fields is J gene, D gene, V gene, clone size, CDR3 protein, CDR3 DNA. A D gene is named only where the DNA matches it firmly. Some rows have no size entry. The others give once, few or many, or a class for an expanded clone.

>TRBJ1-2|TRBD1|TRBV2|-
CASSPGQGIIGYTF
TGTGCCAGCAGTCCGGGACAGGGGATCATCGGCTACACCTTC
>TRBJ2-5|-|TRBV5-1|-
CASSLPYSGQETQYF
TGCGCCAGCAGCTTGCCCTATAGCGGCCAAGAGACCCAGTACTTC
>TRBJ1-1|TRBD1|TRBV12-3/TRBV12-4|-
CASSLTGWTEAFF
TGTGCCAGCAGCCTGACAGGGTGGACTGAAGCTTTCTTT
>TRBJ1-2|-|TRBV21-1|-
CASSHRQGATVNYGYTF
TGTGCCAGCAGCCACCGACAGGGGGCGACCGTAAACTATGGCTACACCTTC
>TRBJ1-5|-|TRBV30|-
CAWSVEGHSNQPQHF
TGTGCCTGGAGTGTAGAGGGACACAGCAATCAGCCCCAGCATTTT
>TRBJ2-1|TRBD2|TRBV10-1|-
CASNNIAGGTYNEQFF
TGCGCCAGCAACAACATAGCGGGGGGCACCTACAATGAGCAGTTCTTC
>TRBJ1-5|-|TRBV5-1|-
CASSLWPSNQPQHF
TGCGCCAGCAGCCTCTGGCCCAGCAATCAGCCCCAGCATTTT
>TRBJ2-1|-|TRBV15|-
CATSRDLGTSYNEQFF
TGTGCCACCAGCAGAGATCTTGGGACATCCTACAATGAGCAGTTCTTC
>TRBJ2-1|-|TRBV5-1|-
CASSAGQSSYNEQFF
TGCGCCAGCAGCGCAGGACAGAGCTCCTACAATGAGCAGTTCTTC
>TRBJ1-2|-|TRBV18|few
CASSPDRIYGYTF
TGTGCCAGCTCACCGGACAGAATCTATGGCTACACCTTC